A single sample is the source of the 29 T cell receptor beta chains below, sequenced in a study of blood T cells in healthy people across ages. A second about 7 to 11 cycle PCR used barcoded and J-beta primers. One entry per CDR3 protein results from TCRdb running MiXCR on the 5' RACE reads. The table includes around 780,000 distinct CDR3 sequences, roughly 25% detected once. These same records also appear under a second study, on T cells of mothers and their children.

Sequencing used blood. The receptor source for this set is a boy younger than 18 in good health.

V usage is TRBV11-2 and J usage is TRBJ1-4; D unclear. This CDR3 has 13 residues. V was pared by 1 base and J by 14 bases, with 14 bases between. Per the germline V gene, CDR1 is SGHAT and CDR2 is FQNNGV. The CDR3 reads CASSLVVDSELFF. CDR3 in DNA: TGTGCCAGCAGCTTAGTGGTGGATTCTGAGCTGTTTTTT.

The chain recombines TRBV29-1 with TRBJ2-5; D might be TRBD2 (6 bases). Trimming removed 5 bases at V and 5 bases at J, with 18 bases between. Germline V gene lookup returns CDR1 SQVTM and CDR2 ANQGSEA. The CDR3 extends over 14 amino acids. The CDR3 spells CSVRGRRGAETQYF. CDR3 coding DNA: TGCAGCGTTCGTGGGCGGAGGGGTGCGGAGACCCAGTACTTC.

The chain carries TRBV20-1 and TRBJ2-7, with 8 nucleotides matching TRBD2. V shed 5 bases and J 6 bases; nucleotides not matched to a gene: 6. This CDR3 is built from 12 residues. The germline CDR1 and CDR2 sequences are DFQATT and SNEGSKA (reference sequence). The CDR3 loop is CSAAKRGSEQYF. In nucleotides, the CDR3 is TGCAGTGCTGCAAAGCGGGGGAGCGAGCAGTACTTC.

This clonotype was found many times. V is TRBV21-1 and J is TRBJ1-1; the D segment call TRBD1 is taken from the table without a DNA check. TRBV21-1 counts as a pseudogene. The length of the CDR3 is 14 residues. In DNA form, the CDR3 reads TGTGCCAGCAGCCCAAAAATAAGGGGAACTGAAGCTTTCTTT. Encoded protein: CASSPKIRGTEAFF.

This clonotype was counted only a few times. The CDR3 sequence is CAWRGQGSNTGELFF. DNA of the CDR3: TGTGCCTGGAGGGGACAGGGTTCGAACACCGGGGAGCTGTTTTTT. The genes are TRBV30 and TRBJ2-2; TRBD1 aligns across 9 bases. With V trimmed by 3 bases and J by 0 bases, 2 bases remained unmatched. The CDR3 totals 15 residues. Germline CDR1 is GTSNPN and CDR2 is SVGIG (reference sequence).

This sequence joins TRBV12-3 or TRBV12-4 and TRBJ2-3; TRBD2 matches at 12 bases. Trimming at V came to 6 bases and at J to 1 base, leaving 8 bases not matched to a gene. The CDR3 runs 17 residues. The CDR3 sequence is CASSLGRTSGGTDTQYF. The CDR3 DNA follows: TGTGCCAGCAGCCTGGGGCGGACTAGCGGGGGCACAGATACGCAGTATTTT.

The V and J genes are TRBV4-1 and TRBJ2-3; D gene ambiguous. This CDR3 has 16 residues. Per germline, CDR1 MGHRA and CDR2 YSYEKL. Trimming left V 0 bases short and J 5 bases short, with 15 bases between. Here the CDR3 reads CASSQDHGPLGDTQYF. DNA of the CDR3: TGCGCCAGCAGCCAAGATCATGGACCTTTAGGAGATACGCAGTATTTT.

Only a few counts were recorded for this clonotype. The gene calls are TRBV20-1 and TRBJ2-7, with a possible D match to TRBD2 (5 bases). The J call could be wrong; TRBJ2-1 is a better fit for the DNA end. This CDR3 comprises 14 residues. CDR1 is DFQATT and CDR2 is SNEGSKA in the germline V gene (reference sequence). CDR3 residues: CSARDSYFYNEQFF. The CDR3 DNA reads TGCAGTGCTAGGGACTCGTACTTCTACAATGAGCAGTTCTTC.

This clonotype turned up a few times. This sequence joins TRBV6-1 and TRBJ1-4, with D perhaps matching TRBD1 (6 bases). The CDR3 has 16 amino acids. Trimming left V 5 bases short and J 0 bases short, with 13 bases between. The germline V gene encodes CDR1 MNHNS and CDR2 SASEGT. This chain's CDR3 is CASSRQGQATNEKLFF. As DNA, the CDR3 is TGTGCCAGCAGTCGGCAGGGGCAAGCAACTAATGAAAAACTGTTTTTT.

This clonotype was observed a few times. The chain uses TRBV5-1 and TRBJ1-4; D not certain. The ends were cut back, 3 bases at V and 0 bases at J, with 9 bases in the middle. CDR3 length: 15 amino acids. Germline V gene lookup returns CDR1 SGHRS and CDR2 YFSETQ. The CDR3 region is CASSSMGATNEKLFF. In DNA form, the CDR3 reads TGCGCCAGCAGCTCCATGGGTGCAACTAATGAAAAACTGTTTTTT.

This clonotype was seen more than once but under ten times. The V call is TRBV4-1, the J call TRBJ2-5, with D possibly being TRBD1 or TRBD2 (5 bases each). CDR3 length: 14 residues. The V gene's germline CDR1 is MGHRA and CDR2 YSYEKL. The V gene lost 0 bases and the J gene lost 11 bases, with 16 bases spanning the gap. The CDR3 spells CASSQEPALGEQYF. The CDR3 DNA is TGCGCCAGCAGCCAAGAGCCGGCCTTAGGGGAGCAGTACTTC.

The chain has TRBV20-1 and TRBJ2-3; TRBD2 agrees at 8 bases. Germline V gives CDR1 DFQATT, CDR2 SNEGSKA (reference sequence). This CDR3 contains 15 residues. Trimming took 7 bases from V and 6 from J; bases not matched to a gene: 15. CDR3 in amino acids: CSVSSPGGASDTQYF. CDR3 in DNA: TGCAGTGTTTCCTCCCCCGGGGGGGCATCCGATACGCAGTATTTT.

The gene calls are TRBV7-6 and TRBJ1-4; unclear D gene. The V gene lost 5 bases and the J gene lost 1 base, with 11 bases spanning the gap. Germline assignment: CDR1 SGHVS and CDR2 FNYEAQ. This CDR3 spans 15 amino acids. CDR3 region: CASSRGQRTNEKLFF. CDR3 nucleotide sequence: TGTGCCAGCAGCCGTGGGCAGAGAACTAATGAAAAACTGTTTTTT.

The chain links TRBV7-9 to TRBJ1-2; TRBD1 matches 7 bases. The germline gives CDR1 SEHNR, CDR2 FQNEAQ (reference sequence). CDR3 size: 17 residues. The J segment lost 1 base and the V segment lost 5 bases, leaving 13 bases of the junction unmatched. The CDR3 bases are TGTGCCAGCAGCCGCCCAAGGGGGCGCCTGGATAACTATGGCTACACCTTC. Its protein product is CASSRPRGRLDNYGYTF.

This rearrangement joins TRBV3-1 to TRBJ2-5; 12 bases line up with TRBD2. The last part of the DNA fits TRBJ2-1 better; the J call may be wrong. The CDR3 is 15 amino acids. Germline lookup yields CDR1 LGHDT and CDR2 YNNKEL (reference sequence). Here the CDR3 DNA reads TGTGCCAGCAGCCAAGGAATACTAGCGGGGGGCGAGCAGTTCTTC. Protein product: CASSQGILAGGEQFF.

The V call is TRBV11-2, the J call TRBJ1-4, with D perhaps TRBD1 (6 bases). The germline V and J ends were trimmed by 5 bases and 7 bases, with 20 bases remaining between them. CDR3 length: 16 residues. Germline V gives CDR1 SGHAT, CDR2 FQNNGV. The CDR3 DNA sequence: TGTGCCAGCAGCCTCGACGGACAGCCGAGTTTTGAAAAACTGTTTTTT. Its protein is CASSLDGQPSFEKLFF.

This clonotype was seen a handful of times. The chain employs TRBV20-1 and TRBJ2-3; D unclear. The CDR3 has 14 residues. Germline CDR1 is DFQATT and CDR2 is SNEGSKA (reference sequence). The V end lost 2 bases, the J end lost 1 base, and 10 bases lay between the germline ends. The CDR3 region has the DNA TGCAGTGCTAGACCATTAGGACGCACAGATACGCAGTATTTT. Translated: CSARPLGRTDTQYF.

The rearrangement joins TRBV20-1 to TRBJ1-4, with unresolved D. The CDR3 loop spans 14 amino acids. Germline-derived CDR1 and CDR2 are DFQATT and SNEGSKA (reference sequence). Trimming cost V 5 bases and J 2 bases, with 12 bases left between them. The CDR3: CSAGLGFTNEKLFF. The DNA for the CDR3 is TGCAGTGCTGGCCTAGGGTTCACTAATGAAAAACTGTTTTTT.

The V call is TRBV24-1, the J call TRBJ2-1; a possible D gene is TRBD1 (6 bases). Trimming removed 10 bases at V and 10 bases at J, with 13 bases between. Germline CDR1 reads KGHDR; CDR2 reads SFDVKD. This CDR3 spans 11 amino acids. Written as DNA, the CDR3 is TGTGCCACAAGTACAGGGAGAGAGCAGTTCTTC. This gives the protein CATSTGREQFF.

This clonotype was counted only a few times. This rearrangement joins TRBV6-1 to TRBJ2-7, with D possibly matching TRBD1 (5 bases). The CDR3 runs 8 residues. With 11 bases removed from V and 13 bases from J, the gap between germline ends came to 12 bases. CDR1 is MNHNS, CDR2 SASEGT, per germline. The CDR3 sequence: CAAGMSYF. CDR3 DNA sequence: TGTGCCGCAGGGATGAGCTACTTC.

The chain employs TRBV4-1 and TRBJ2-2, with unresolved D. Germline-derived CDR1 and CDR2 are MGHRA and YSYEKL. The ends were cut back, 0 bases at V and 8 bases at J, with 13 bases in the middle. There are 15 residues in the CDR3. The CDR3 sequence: CASSQDFGPPGELFF. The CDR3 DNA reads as TGCGCCAGCAGCCAAGATTTTGGCCCACCGGGGGAGCTGTTTTTT.

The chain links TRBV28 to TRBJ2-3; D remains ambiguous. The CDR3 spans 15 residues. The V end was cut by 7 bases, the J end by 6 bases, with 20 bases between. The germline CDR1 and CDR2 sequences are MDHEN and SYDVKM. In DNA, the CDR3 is TGTGCCAGCACCCCTTACCCTGGCTTCACGGATACGCAGTATTTT. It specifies CASTPYPGFTDTQYF.

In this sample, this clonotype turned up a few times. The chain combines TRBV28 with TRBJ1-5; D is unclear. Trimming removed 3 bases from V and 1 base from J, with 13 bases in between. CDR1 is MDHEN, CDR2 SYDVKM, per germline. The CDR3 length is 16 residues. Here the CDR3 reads CASSLIQFSSNQPQHF. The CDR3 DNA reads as TGTGCCAGCAGTTTGATACAATTTTCCAGCAATCAGCCCCAGCATTTT. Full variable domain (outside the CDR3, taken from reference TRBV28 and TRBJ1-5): DVKVTQSSRYLVKRTGEKVFLECVQDMDHENMFWYRQDPGLGLRLIYFSYDVKMKEKGDIPEGYSVSREKKERFSLILESASTNQTSMYLCASSLIQFSSNQPQHFGDGTRLSIL.

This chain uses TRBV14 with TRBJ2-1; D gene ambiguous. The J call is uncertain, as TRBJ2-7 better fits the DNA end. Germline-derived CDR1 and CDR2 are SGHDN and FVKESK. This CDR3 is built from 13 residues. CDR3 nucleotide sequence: TGTGCCAGCAGCTTACGCTCCCCCGGCGAGCAGTACTTC. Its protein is CASSLRSPGEQYF.

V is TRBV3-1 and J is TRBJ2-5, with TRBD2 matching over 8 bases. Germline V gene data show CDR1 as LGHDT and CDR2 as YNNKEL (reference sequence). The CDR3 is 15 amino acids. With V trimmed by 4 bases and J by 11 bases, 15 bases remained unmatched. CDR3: CASSRRGTGGREQYF. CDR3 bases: TGTGCCAGCAGCCGACGTGGGACGGGGGGGAGGGAGCAGTACTTC.

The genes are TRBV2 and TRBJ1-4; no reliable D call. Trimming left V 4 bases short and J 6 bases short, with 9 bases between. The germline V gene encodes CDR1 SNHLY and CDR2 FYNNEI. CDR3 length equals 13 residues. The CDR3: CASSGGNDEKLFF. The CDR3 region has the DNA TGTGCCAGCAGTGGGGGTAACGATGAAAAACTGTTTTTT.

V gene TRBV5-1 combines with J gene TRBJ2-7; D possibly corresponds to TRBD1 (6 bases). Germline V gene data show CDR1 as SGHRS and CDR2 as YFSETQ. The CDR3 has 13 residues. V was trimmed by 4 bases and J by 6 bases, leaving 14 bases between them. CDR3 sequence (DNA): TGCGCCAGCAGCCGAGGGGGAATCCGCGAGCAGTACTTC. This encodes CASSRGGIREQYF.

CDR3: CASSLMGLKANNEQFF. CDR3 bases: TGTGCCAGCAGCTTAATGGGACTAAAGGCCAACAATGAGCAGTTCTTC. This rearrangement joins TRBV7-3 to TRBJ2-7, with TRBD2 matching over 7 bases. The J call is doubtful: the DNA matches TRBJ2-1 better. Germline values: CDR1 SGHTA, CDR2 FQGTGA. The CDR3 sequence is 16 residues long.

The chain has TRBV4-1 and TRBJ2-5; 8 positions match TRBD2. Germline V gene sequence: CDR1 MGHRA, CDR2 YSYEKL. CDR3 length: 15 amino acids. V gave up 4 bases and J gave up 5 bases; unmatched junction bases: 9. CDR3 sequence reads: CASSRWTGGRETQYF. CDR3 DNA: TGCGCCAGCAGCCGTTGGACGGGGGGGAGGGAGACCCAGTACTTC.